This entry describes one TCR beta chain. These data come from a study of technical replicates of blood from several donors. Germline-derived CDR1 and CDR2 are LGHNA and YSLEER. The CDR3 loop spans 15 amino acids. J lost 5 bases, V lost 4 bases, and 5 bases had no gene match. Clones were read by immunoSEQ multiplex PCR, and TCRdb kept only the in-frame ones, dropping some. The sample holds some 57,000 clones, roughly 91% seen once. The V call is TRBV4-3, the J call TRBJ2-3; 11 nucleotides align to TRBD1. The source material was PBMCs. The origin of this receptor is a human donor in good health. Some clones in this sample may be carry-over from other donors' samples. DNA for the CDR3: TGCGCCAGCAGCCCGGACAGGGGGCGTTTAGATACGCAGTATTTT. Its protein product is CASSPDRGRLDTQYF.